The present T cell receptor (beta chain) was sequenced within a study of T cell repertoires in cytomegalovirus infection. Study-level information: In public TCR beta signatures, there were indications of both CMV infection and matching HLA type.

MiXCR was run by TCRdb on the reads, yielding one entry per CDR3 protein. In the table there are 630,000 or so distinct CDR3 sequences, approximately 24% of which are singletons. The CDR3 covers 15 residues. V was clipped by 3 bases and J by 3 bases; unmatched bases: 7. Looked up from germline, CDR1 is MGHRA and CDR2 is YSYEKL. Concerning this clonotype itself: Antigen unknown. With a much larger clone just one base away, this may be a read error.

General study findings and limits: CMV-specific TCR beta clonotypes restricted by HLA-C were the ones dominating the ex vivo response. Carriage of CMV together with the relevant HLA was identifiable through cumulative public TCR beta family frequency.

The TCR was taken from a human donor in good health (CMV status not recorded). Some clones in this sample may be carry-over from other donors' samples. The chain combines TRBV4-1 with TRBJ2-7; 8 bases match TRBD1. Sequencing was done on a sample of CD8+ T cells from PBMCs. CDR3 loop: CASSHDRTGFYEQYV. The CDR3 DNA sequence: TGCGCCAGCAGCCACGATAGGACAGGGTTCTACGAGCAGTACGTC.